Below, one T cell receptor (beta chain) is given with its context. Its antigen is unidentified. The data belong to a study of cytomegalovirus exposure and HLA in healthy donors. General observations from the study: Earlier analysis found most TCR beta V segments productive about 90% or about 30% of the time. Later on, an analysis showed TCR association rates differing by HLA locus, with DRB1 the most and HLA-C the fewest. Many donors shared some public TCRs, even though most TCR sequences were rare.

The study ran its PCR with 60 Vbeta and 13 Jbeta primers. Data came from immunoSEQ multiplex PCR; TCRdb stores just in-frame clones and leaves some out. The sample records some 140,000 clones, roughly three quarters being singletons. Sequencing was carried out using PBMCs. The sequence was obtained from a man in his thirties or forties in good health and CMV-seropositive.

CDR3 coding DNA: TGTGCCAGCAGCTTCTCCGGGTGGGATGAGCAGTTCTTC. It is translated as CASSFSGWDEQFF. This chain uses TRBV5-6 with TRBJ2-1; D not resolved. V lost 2 bases and J lost 8, with 11 bases in between. The CDR3 is made up of 13 amino acids. Germline CDR1 and CDR2: SGHDT and YYEEEE.